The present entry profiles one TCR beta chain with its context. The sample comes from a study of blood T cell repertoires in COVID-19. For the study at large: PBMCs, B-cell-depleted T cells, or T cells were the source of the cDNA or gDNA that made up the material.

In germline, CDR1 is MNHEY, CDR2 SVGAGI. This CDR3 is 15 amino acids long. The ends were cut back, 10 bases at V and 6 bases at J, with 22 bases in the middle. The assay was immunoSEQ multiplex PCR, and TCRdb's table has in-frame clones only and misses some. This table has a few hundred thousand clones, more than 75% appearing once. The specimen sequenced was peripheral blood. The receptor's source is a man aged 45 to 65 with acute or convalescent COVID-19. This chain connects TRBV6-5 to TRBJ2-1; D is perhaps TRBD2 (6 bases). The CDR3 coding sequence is TGTGCCACTCATCCGGGCGGGGTCAATTCCAATGAGCAGTTCTTC. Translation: CATHPGGVNSNEQFF.